A selection of T cell receptor beta chains follows, all from one sample in a study of low-dose radiotherapy and immunotherapy resistance in tumors. TCRdb called the reads again in MiXCR, with one record for every CDR3 protein. The sample lists tens of thousands of distinct CDR3 sequences; less than 40% were seen once. Sequences were derived from PBMCs, sampled before treatment. These receptors were obtained from a female donor with ovarian cancer. The CDR3 runs from the conserved cysteine through the conserved F or W. Fields, in order: V gene, CDR3 protein.

TRBV20-1	CSARATGDQPQHF
TRBV4-3	CASSQDNGRADRNTQYF
TRBV7-2	CASSLRDLYNEQFF
TRBV6-1	CASISVEGVGEKLFF
TRBV6-6	CASSYGEVRDNQPQHF
TRBV5-1	CASSFGTADTEAFF
TRBV19	CASRKGYNEQFF
TRBV12-3/TRBV12-4	CAIQPANYGYTF
TRBV14	CASSPSLASSYEQYF
TRBV12-3/TRBV12-4	CASSLNRGYTF
TRBV29-1	CSVDPRDLNEQFF
TRBV5-4	CASSFGQGMETQYF
TRBV2	CASSKDRGVYEQYF
TRBV29-1	CSVDGGRGTYEQYF
TRBV10-3	CAISTEINTGELFF
TRBV5-1	CASSIYGQGPYNEQFF
TRBV4-2	CASSQEVRYEQYF
TRBV5-4	CASSLDPANTGELFF
TRBV6-4	CASSVDRVTEAFF
TRBV30	CAWSLGGRVTEAFF
TRBV6-2/TRBV6-3	CASSYSQGQGSSYEQYF
TRBV5-1	CASSLGQGGYEQYF
TRBV3-1	CASGVAAGYNEQFF
TRBV24-1	CATSDPRETQYF
TRBV24-1	CATSGTSGRAGDTQYF
TRBV30	CAWSLLAGPETQYF
TRBV28	CASSVQGAPDQPQHF
TRBV7-2	CASSLASGTSGGANEQFF
TRBV5-4	CASSFGLAPGGFEQYF
TRBV30	CAWSVPGLRETQYF
TRBV5-4	CASSLKASGGYTF
TRBV5-4	CASSISGSSYEQYF
TRBV9	CASSVGGTGVGSPLHF
TRBV29-1	CSPVGQSDTQYF
TRBV5-5	CASRPSGAHNEQFF
TRBV20-1	CSARPGQGYNSPLHF
TRBV2	CASISSGVATDTQYF
TRBV19	CASSMVGYSTDTQYF
TRBV6-4	CASRPTVMNTEAFF
TRBV6-2/TRBV6-3	CASSGGRGVGYGYTF
TRBV14	CASSQVMTGNTEAFF
TRBV5-6	CASSLRGRSTDTQYF
TRBV4-1	CASSRAGLIHSGNTIYF
TRBV4-2	CASSQGGLPTYNEQFF
TRBV4-3	CASSQEWGGPEQYF
TRBV9	CASSVAQAGEQYF
TRBV3-1	CASGLAGGAKNIQYF
TRBV6-2/TRBV6-3	CASSGVTDSNQPQHF
TRBV12-3/TRBV12-4	CASSLVGVNNSPLHF
TRBV12-3/TRBV12-4	CASSLAFSGNTGELFF
TRBV27	CASSLGGQPSYEQYF
TRBV13	CACSLAGGNTGELFF
TRBV2	CASTESDSYEQYF